The clone carrying this T cell receptor beta chain was picked up one time. The antigen is undetermined. Clinicians in the United States treated all participants with HIV. This sample was taken from a study of long-term antiretroviral therapy in people with HIV. immunoSEQ v3.0 was run at survey level. Sequenced by immunoSEQ multiplex PCR; TCRdb stores in-frame clones only, minus some. The table lists about 21,000 clones, approximately 80% of them singletons, with 3% to 4.5% in the top ten. This CDR3 is 15 amino acids long. V trimming: 11 bases; J trimming: 1 base; junction bases outside the gene matches: 11. Germline V gene sequence: CDR1 ENHRY, CDR2 SYGVKD. Study-wide points: No data were available on ART adherence, viral resistance or therapy changes. The data indicate that diversity increased after ART but remained below transplant donor controls. When set beside controls, HIV repertoires had CDR3 length ranges that were narrower.

This clonotype was sampled from a young man with HIV. V is TRBV10-3 and J is TRBJ1-2; 9 bases line up with TRBD1. The sample consisted of unsorted PBMCs, taken roughly 4 years after starting antiretroviral therapy. The DNA for the CDR3 is TGTGCCGCGCGCCAACAGGGGGCGTTTAACTATGGCTACACCTTC. Translation gives CAARQQGAFNYGYTF.